These 27 T cell receptor beta chains originate from one sample sequenced in a study of blood T cell repertoires in COVID-19. Sequenced by immunoSEQ multiplex PCR; TCRdb stores in-frame clones only, minus some. The table has over 130,000 clones, approximately 84% seen once. Sample: PBMCs or T cells enriched from blood (not recorded which). Source of these receptors: a woman between 45 and 65 years old with acute COVID-19.

The V call is TRBV18, the J call TRBJ2-3; TRBD2 aligns across 9 bases. The CDR3 sequence is 18 residues long. Germline V CDR1 and CDR2: KGHSH, LQKENI. V lost 2 bases to trimming and J lost 2 bases; unmatched junction nucleotides: 11. CDR3 coding DNA: TGTGCCAGCTCACCAAACGGAGGAGCGGGAGGACTCACAGATACGCAGTATTTT. Translating it yields CASSPNGGAGGLTDTQYF.

In this sample, this clone turned up a few times. The chain has TRBV7-3 and TRBJ2-1, with TRBD2 matching 8 bases. Germline CDR1 SGHTA, CDR2 FQGTGA. Unmatched junction bases numbered 3, after V lost 4 bases and J lost 7 bases. The CDR3 loop spans 13 amino acids. The DNA of the CDR3 is TGTGCCAGCAGCTCGGGACTAGTGAATGAGCAGTTCTTC. Protein sequence: CASSSGLVNEQFF.

V usage is TRBV7-6 and J usage is TRBJ2-7, with 9 positions matching TRBD1. Germline-derived CDR1 and CDR2 are SGHVS and FNYEAQ. The length of the CDR3 is 16 residues. V gave up 1 base and J gave up 4 bases; unmatched junction bases: 8. CDR3 protein: CASSLGPGTGTYEQYF. The CDR3 DNA reads TGTGCCAGCAGCTTAGGTCCGGGGACAGGGACGTACGAGCAGTACTTC.

This sequence joins TRBV14 and TRBJ2-2; tentative D call: TRBD1 (6 bases). With 6 bases removed from V and 0 bases from J, the gap between germline ends came to 17 bases. The CDR3 loop spans 17 amino acids. Germline CDR1 is SGHDN and CDR2 is FVKESK. DNA for the CDR3: TGTGCCAGCAGTAGGGGGAGAAGGGGCCCGAACACCGGGGAGCTGTTTTTT. As protein: CASSRGRRGPNTGELFF.

V is TRBV5-1 and J is TRBJ2-7; a weak D match, TRBD1 (6 bases). Germline assignment: CDR1 SGHRS and CDR2 YFSETQ. Trimming took 0 bases from V and 6 from J, leaving 19 bases between them. The CDR3 totals 16 residues. The CDR3 nucleotides read TGCGCCAGCAGCTTGGATAGGGACATCTTCGCGTCCGAGCAGTACTTC. Translation: CASSLDRDIFASEQYF. Complete variable domain (other parts from reference TRBV5-1 and TRBJ2-7): KAGVTQTPRYLIKTRGQQVTLSCSPISGHRSVSWYQQTPGQGLQFLFEYFSETQRNKGNFPGRFSGRQFSNSRSEMNVSTLELGDSALYLCASSLDRDIFASEQYFGPGTRLTVT.

This sequence joins TRBV7-8 and TRBJ2-2, with a possible D match to TRBD1 (6 bases). The V end lost 5 bases, the J end lost 4 bases, and 14 bases lay between the germline ends. Germline loops: CDR1 SGHVS, CDR2 FQNEAQ. The CDR3 covers 15 residues. In DNA form, the CDR3 reads TGTGCCAGCAGCCTACTCAGGGGAGCCACCGGGGAGCTGTTTTTT. It encodes CASSLLRGATGELFF.

V usage is TRBV5-4 and J usage is TRBJ2-3; TRBD2 matches at 10 bases. The J segment lost 5 bases and the V segment lost 4 bases, leaving 7 bases of the junction unmatched. The CDR3 is 15 residues long. From germline, CDR1 is SGHNT and CDR2 YYREEE (reference sequence). The CDR3 loop reads CASSLAGVLEDTQYF. The CDR3 DNA is TGTGCCAGCAGCCTAGCGGGGGTCCTCGAAGATACGCAGTATTTT.

The V and J genes are TRBV21-1 and TRBJ1-2; the table's D gene call, TRBD1, was not cross checked with the DNA. TRBV21-1 is recorded as a pseudogene. The CDR3 is 15 residues long. CDR3 bases: TGTGCCAGCAGCAAGACAGGGAAGGGTTGCTATGGCTACACCTTC. Protein: CASSKTGKGCYGYTF.

This rearrangement joins TRBV27 to TRBJ2-5; TRBD2 aligns across 10 bases. V shed 3 bases, J shed 5 bases, and the junction held 6 bases outside the gene matches. This CDR3 spans 15 amino acids. CDR1 MNHEY and CDR2 SMNVEV come from the germline V gene (reference sequence). CDR3 amino acids: CASSLTPGLAETQYF. CDR3 DNA: TGTGCCAGCAGTTTGACTCCGGGACTAGCGGAGACCCAGTACTTC.

The chain couples TRBV30 to TRBJ1-5; D is ambiguous. Germline CDR1 is GTSNPN and CDR2 is SVGIG (reference sequence). The germline V and J ends were trimmed by 1 base and 1 base, with 5 bases remaining between them. This CDR3 is built from 13 residues. CDR3 amino acids: CAWSDMSNQPQHF. CDR3 DNA: TGTGCCTGGAGTGATATGAGCAATCAGCCCCAGCATTTT.

This clone was detected only a few times. The J gene is TRBJ2-3, the V gene TRBV24-1, with 9 bases aligning to TRBD2. J was trimmed by 0 bases and V by 4 bases; bases with no gene match: 4. This CDR3 is 16 amino acids long. In germline, CDR1 is KGHDR, CDR2 SFDVKD. CDR3 nucleotides: TGTGCCACCAGTGACGGACTAGCGTCTAGCACAGATACGCAGTATTTT. As protein: CATSDGLASSTDTQYF.

This chain connects TRBV24-1 to TRBJ2-7, with 8 positions matching TRBD1. The V and J ends lost 12 bases and 2 bases, in that order; junction bases with no gene match: 8. This CDR3 has 13 residues. Per the germline V gene, CDR1 is KGHDR and CDR2 is SFDVKD. The CDR3 loop reads CAAQGARAYEQYF. For the CDR3, the DNA is TGTGCCGCGCAGGGGGCTCGGGCCTACGAGCAGTACTTC.

V gene TRBV28 combines with J gene TRBJ1-2; D unresolved. V lost 8 bases and J lost 8, with 12 bases in between. The CDR3 runs to 11 residues. The germline gives CDR1 MDHEN, CDR2 SYDVKM. The CDR3 loop is CASGPMWGYTF. CDR3 nucleotide sequence: TGTGCCAGCGGGCCGATGTGGGGCTACACCTTC.

The J gene is TRBJ1-5, the V gene TRBV27; TRBD1 might be the D (6 bases). The CDR3 is 15 residues long. V was pared by 5 bases and J by 1 base, with 12 bases between. The germline gives CDR1 MNHEY, CDR2 SMNVEV (reference sequence). CDR3 DNA: TGTGCCAGCAGTAGTTGGGGGCTAAGCAATCAGCCCCAGCATTTT. It codes for CASSSWGLSNQPQHF.

DNA for the CDR3: TGTGCCAGCAGCGTAAAACCCAGCACGACTCTAGAGTTCGACCAGTTCTTC. Its translation is CASSVKPSTTLEFDQFF. V usage is TRBV9 and J usage is TRBJ2-1; D unresolved. CDR3 length: 17 amino acids. Trimming stripped 1 base from V and 13 bases from J, with 27 bases between. From germline, CDR1 is SGDLS and CDR2 YYNGEE.

The V gene is TRBV18, the J gene TRBJ2-3, with TRBD2 matching over 10 bases. The CDR3 is 16 residues long. Per the germline V gene, CDR1 is KGHSH and CDR2 is LQKENI. The ends lost 5 bases at V and 2 bases at J; junction bases unmatched: 7. The CDR3 loop reads CASSGAGTSDTDTQYF. The CDR3 coding sequence is TGTGCCAGCTCAGGCGCCGGGACTAGCGACACAGATACGCAGTATTTT.

This clone was seen more than once but under ten times. The rearrangement uses TRBV6-5 and TRBJ2-3; TRBD2 matches 8 bases. This CDR3 contains 14 residues. With 6 bases clipped from V and 5 bases from J, the junction kept 7 bases outside the gene matches. Germline V gene sequence: CDR1 MNHEY, CDR2 SVGAGI. The CDR3 region is CASSGTRGRDTQYF. Written as DNA, the CDR3 is TGTGCCAGCAGCGGGACTAGGGGAAGAGATACGCAGTATTTT.

This chain connects TRBV19 to TRBJ2-1; 8 bases align to TRBD2. The CDR3 is 15 amino acids. Trimming at V came to 1 base and at J to 2 bases, leaving 1 base not matched to a gene. Germline CDR1 reads LNHDA; CDR2 reads SQIVND (reference sequence). CDR3 sequence reads: CASSIAGGAYNEQFF. CDR3 nucleotide sequence: TGTGCCAGTAGTATAGCGGGAGGGGCCTACAATGAGCAGTTCTTC. Full variable domain (missing parts from reference TRBV19 and TRBJ2-1): DGGITQSPKYLFRKEGQNVTLSCEQNLNHDAMYWYRQDPGQGLRLIYYSQIVNDFQKGDIAEGYSVSREKKESFPLTVTSAQKNPTAFYLCASSIAGGAYNEQFFGPGTRLTVL.

This clone was observed a handful of times. The chain is built from TRBV5-6 and TRBJ2-2; D remains unclear. Trimming pared 3 bases from V and 3 bases from J, leaving 6 bases between. The length of the CDR3 is 13 residues. CDR1 and CDR2 from the germline V gene are SGHDT and YYEEEE. The chain's CDR3 is CASSSPDTGELFF. The DNA for the CDR3 is TGTGCCAGCAGCTCCCCTGACACCGGGGAGCTGTTTTTT.

The CDR3 region is CASSKAQRDSVYEQYF. The CDR3 coding sequence is TGTGCCAGCAGCAAAGCGCAGCGGGACTCGGTCTACGAGCAGTACTTC. The genes are TRBV21-1 and TRBJ2-7; no check of the table's D call, TRBD2, against the DNA was made. TRBV21-1 counts as a pseudogene. This CDR3 comprises 16 residues.

The chain combines TRBV11-2 with TRBJ2-7; the match to TRBD1 covers 8 bases. V gave up 4 bases and J gave up 4 bases; unmatched junction bases: 9. The CDR3 length is 15 residues. Germline V gene data show CDR1 as SGHAT and CDR2 as FQNNGV. The CDR3 DNA reads as TGTGCCAGCAGCTATGGGACAGGAGGGACTTACGAGCAGTACTTC. This gives the protein CASSYGTGGTYEQYF.

V is TRBV11-2 and J is TRBJ1-2; 7 positions agree with TRBD1. The junction had 6 bases not matched to a gene; V was cut back by 3 bases and J by 5 bases. Per germline, CDR1 SGHAT and CDR2 FQNNGV. This CDR3 is 14 amino acids long. The CDR3 loop reads CASSFGAGGYGYTF. DNA of the CDR3: TGTGCCAGCAGCTTTGGAGCAGGGGGGTATGGCTACACCTTC.

The V gene is TRBV7-2, the J gene TRBJ2-7; TRBD2 matches 13 bases. The CDR3 extends over 17 amino acids. V trimming: 4 bases; J trimming: 1 base; junction bases outside the gene matches: 7. From germline, CDR1 is SGHTA and CDR2 FQGNSA. CDR3 nucleotide sequence: TGTGCCAGCAGCTGGACTAGCGGGAGCGTTGGGTCCTACGAGCAGTACTTC. Amino acids: CASSWTSGSVGSYEQYF.

This chain uses TRBV24-1 with TRBJ2-1; tentatively, D is TRBD2 (6 bases). V was shortened by 0 bases and J by 7 bases, with 12 bases between the two germline ends. The germline gives CDR1 KGHDR, CDR2 SFDVKD. The CDR3 sequence is 15 residues long. CDR3: CATSDLGTGENEQFF. In DNA, the CDR3 is TGTGCCACCAGTGATTTGGGGACGGGGGAGAATGAGCAGTTCTTC.

The V call is TRBV30, the J call TRBJ2-7, with TRBD2 matching over 8 bases. J lost 0 bases, V lost 4 bases, and 5 bases had no gene match. The CDR3 is 14 residues long. Germline V gene data show CDR1 as GTSNPN and CDR2 as SVGIG (reference sequence). The CDR3, as DNA: TGTGCCTGGAAATTAGCGGGGAGCTCCTACGAGCAGTACTTC. This codes for CAWKLAGSSYEQYF.

The CDR3 is CASSMGRGTEAFF. The CDR3 DNA sequence: TGTGCCAGTAGTATGGGCAGGGGTACTGAAGCTTTCTTT. The chain uses TRBV19 and TRBJ1-1; TRBD1 is a possible D gene (6 bases). The CDR3 totals 13 residues. V lost 3 bases and J lost 5, with 10 bases in between. The germline V gene encodes CDR1 LNHDA and CDR2 SQIVND (reference sequence).

The chain is built from TRBV18 and TRBJ2-7; a weak D match, TRBD2 (5 bases). Germline V gene lookup returns CDR1 KGHSH and CDR2 LQKENI. This CDR3 comprises 15 residues. With 3 bases removed from V and 6 bases from J, the gap between germline ends came to 18 bases. This CDR3 is CASSPRADATFEQYF. CDR3 DNA: TGTGCCAGCTCACCGCGGGCGGACGCTACGTTCGAGCAGTACTTC.